These 23 T cell receptor beta chains originate from one sample sequenced in a study of cytomegalovirus exposure and HLA in healthy donors. Assay used: immunoSEQ multiplex PCR; TCRdb lists only in-frame clones, some missing. The data contain 200,000 or so clones, 80% to 90% of them singletons. What was sequenced was PBMCs. These receptors all stem from a woman aged 18-30 years in good health and CMV-seropositive.

This clone was counted between two and nine times. The rearrangement uses TRBV2 and TRBJ2-4; no reliable D call. Trimming took off 7 bases at V and 0 bases at J, with 7 bases between the two ends. This CDR3 comprises 13 residues. Germline V gene lookup returns CDR1 SNHLY and CDR2 FYNNEI. The CDR3 here is CASIGPAKNIQYF. In DNA, the CDR3 is TGTGCCAGCATTGGCCCAGCCAAAAACATTCAGTACTTC.

This rearrangement joins TRBV6-1 to TRBJ1-3, with D possibly being TRBD1 (6 bases). Trimming left V 8 bases short and J 5 bases short, with 13 bases between. There are 13 residues in the CDR3. Germline CDR1 and CDR2: MNHNS and SASEGT. CDR3 in DNA: TGTGCCAGCCGAAGCGGGGGCCGAAACACCATATATTTT. Residues: CASRSGGRNTIYF.

J is TRBJ1-5 and V is TRBV28; possible D gene TRBD1, 5 bases. Deletions cut 8 bases from V and 4 bases from J, with 12 bases between. This CDR3 is 13 amino acids long. The V gene's germline CDR1 is MDHEN and CDR2 SYDVKM. The CDR3 protein is CASQLGGNQPQHF. The CDR3 nucleotides are TGTGCCAGCCAATTGGGGGGAAATCAGCCCCAGCATTTT.

The chain uses TRBV27 and TRBJ1-5, with 7 bases identical to TRBD1. The junction had 7 bases not matched to a gene; V was cut back by 4 bases and J by 4 bases. Per germline, CDR1 MNHEY and CDR2 SMNVEV (reference sequence). The CDR3 covers 15 residues. The CDR3 sequence: CASSYSRQGNQPQHF. The CDR3 nucleotides read TGTGCCAGCAGTTACTCCCGACAGGGAAATCAGCCCCAGCATTTT.

The chain recombines TRBV9 with TRBJ1-4; D gene uncertain. V was pared by 3 bases and J by 8 bases, with 8 bases between. The germline CDR1 and CDR2 sequences are SGDLS and YYNGEE. There are 12 residues in the CDR3. CDR3 loop: CASSAPGEKLFF. The CDR3 DNA reads TGTGCCAGCAGCGCCCCGGGGGAAAAACTGTTTTTT.

The chain links TRBV11-2 to TRBJ2-1, with 8 positions matching TRBD1. CDR3 size: 13 residues. Germline V gene lookup returns CDR1 SGHAT and CDR2 FQNNGV. V dropped 7 bases and J dropped 8; count of bases not matched to a gene: 7. The CDR3: CASNGQGQDEQFF. CDR3 bases: TGTGCCAGCAACGGACAGGGTCAGGATGAGCAGTTCTTC.

V usage is TRBV29-1 and J usage is TRBJ2-1; 10 positions match TRBD1. Germline loops: CDR1 SQVTM, CDR2 ANQGSEA. With V trimmed by 7 bases and J by 8 bases, 11 bases remained unmatched. The length of the CDR3 is 14 residues. The CDR3 spells CSALGTGDSYEQFF. CDR3 DNA: TGCAGCGCCCTGGGGACAGGGGATTCATATGAGCAGTTCTTC.

This chain uses TRBV5-4 with TRBJ2-2, with 8 bases that match TRBD2. Germline V gene data show CDR1 as SGHNT and CDR2 as YYREEE (reference sequence). The CDR3 runs to 15 residues. J gave up 6 bases and V 2 bases, and 6 bases lay outside the gene matches. In nucleotides, the CDR3 is TGTGCCAGCAGCTTAATAGCGGGACTGGCCGGGGAGCTGTTTTTT. It translates to CASSLIAGLAGELFF.

The CDR3 is CASSLTGRWRKTEAFF. CDR3 in DNA: TGTGCCAGCAGTTTAACCGGGCGGTGGAGGAAAACTGAAGCTTTCTTT. The chain carries TRBV28 and TRBJ1-1, with no clear D. CDR1 is MDHEN, CDR2 SYDVKM, per germline. Between the trimmed V and J ends, which lost 2 bases and 5 bases, there was a span of 18 bases. The CDR3 is 16 residues long.

This rearrangement joins TRBV5-1 to TRBJ2-7; 7 bases are a match to TRBD2. Germline assignment: CDR1 SGHRS and CDR2 YFSETQ. This CDR3 comprises 14 residues. The V and J ends lost 2 bases and 4 bases, in that order; junction bases with no gene match: 6. The CDR3 loop is CASSLGTSVYEQYF. The CDR3 coding sequence is TGCGCCAGCAGCTTAGGTACTAGCGTTTACGAGCAGTACTTC.

V usage is TRBV15 and J usage is TRBJ1-4; no definite D call. Germline loops: CDR1 LNHNV, CDR2 YYDKDF (reference sequence). V gave up 3 bases and J gave up 3 bases, with 23 bases separating them. This CDR3 has 19 amino acids. The CDR3 loop reads CATSSYLGVGRAPNEKLFF. The CDR3, as DNA: TGTGCCACCAGCAGTTATCTCGGGGTGGGTCGAGCACCTAATGAAAAACTGTTTTTT.

This clone came up once. The chain joins TRBV5-1 to TRBJ2-2, with 9 bases that match TRBD2. Germline assignment: CDR1 SGHRS and CDR2 YFSETQ. CDR3 length equals 16 residues. The V gene end was trimmed by 4 bases and the J gene end by 5 bases; junction bases not matched to a gene: 9. CDR3 loop: CASSPPPAGGTGELFF. For the CDR3, the DNA is TGCGCCAGCAGCCCCCCCCCGGCGGGAGGGACCGGGGAGCTGTTTTTT.

The chain has TRBV6-6 and TRBJ2-3; 7 positions match TRBD1. The junction had 9 bases not matched to a gene; V was cut back by 8 bases and J by 1 base. Germline V gene lookup returns CDR1 MNHNY and CDR2 SVGAGI (reference sequence). The CDR3 is made up of 15 amino acids. The CDR3 DNA reads as TGTGCCAGCGGGGGTCGTGGACAGGGCACAGATACGCAGTATTTT. Translating it yields CASGGRGQGTDTQYF.

The chain combines TRBV18 with TRBJ2-7; 7 positions match TRBD1. This CDR3 contains 18 residues. CDR1 and CDR2 from the germline V gene are KGHSH and LQKENI. Losses at the gene ends were 5 bases for V and 5 bases for J; bases not matched to a gene: 21. The CDR3 protein is CASSASHRGGAGLNEQYF. For the CDR3, the DNA is TGTGCCAGCTCAGCGTCTCACAGAGGGGGCGCGGGCTTGAACGAGCAGTACTTC.

The chain couples TRBV9 to TRBJ2-5, with a weak D call TRBD1 (7 bases). Germline V gene sequence: CDR1 SGDLS, CDR2 YYNGEE. There are 16 residues in the CDR3. V dropped 0 bases and J dropped 5 bases, with 17 bases sitting between them. As DNA, the CDR3 is TGTGCCAGCAGCGTAGAAGGCAGGGGGGATTCGGAGACCCAGTACTTC. It is translated as CASSVEGRGDSETQYF.

The chain uses TRBV18 and TRBJ1-5; 7 nucleotides line up with TRBD1. CDR1 is KGHSH and CDR2 is LQKENI in the germline V gene. Germline trimming cut 3 bases from V and 7 bases from J; bases unmatched to any gene: 6. This CDR3 is 14 amino acids long. The CDR3 sequence: CASSPSRGKQPQHF. The DNA of the CDR3 is TGTGCCAGCTCACCCTCCAGGGGGAAGCAGCCCCAGCATTTT.

Only one count was recorded for this clone. The chain carries TRBV27 and TRBJ1-2, with a weak D call TRBD1 (5 bases). Germline loops: CDR1 MNHEY, CDR2 SMNVEV (reference sequence). The V and J ends lost 4 bases and 6 bases respectively, with 12 bases between them. This CDR3 is 13 amino acids long. CDR3 sequence: CASSYQGSNGYTF. CDR3 coding DNA: TGTGCCAGCAGTTATCAGGGTTCCAATGGCTACACCTTC.

This chain connects TRBV7-9 to TRBJ2-7, with a weak D call TRBD1 (6 bases). V lost 5 bases, J lost 6 bases, and 17 bases lay in between. Germline lookup yields CDR1 SEHNR and CDR2 FQNEAQ (reference sequence). CDR3 size: 14 residues. CDR3 protein: CASSVGTKASEQYF. Written as DNA, the CDR3 is TGTGCCAGCAGCGTCGGGACAAAAGCCTCCGAGCAGTACTTC.

The genes are TRBV9 and TRBJ2-1; TRBD2 might be the D (5 bases). Trimming removed 3 bases from V and 7 bases from J, with 17 bases in between. Germline V CDR1 and CDR2: SGDLS, YYNGEE. This CDR3 comprises 15 residues. The chain's CDR3 is CASSAPPGMGNEQFF. CDR3 nucleotides: TGTGCCAGCAGCGCCCCTCCGGGGATGGGGAATGAGCAGTTCTTC.

This clone was recorded at least ten times. The chain couples TRBV9 to TRBJ2-3, with a possible D match to TRBD2 (5 bases). The CDR3 length is 15 residues. Trimming shortened V by 0 bases and J by 6 bases, and 14 bases separated the two germline ends. The germline gives CDR1 SGDLS, CDR2 YYNGEE. In nucleotides, the CDR3 is TGTGCCAGCAGCGTAGAGGTAGTCACGGGGGATACGCAGTATTTT. This codes for CASSVEVVTGDTQYF.

The chain has TRBV19 and TRBJ1-5; 7 bases line up with TRBD1. The germline V gene has CDR1 LNHDA and CDR2 SQIVND (reference sequence). Trimming at V came to 7 bases and at J to 2 bases, leaving 11 bases not matched to a gene. The CDR3 extends over 16 amino acids. The CDR3 spells CASTTHIGTGNQPQHF. In nucleotides, the CDR3 is TGTGCCAGTACTACTCATATTGGGACAGGCAATCAGCCCCAGCATTTT.

The rearrangement joins TRBV7-9 to TRBJ2-2; 9 nucleotides line up with TRBD1. Germline trimming cut 5 bases from V and 5 bases from J; bases unmatched to any gene: 9. CDR1 is SEHNR, CDR2 FQNEAQ, per germline (reference sequence). The CDR3 extends over 16 amino acids. In DNA, the CDR3 is TGTGCCAGCAGCCCGCCCAGGACAGGGGTAACCGGGGAGCTGTTTTTT. Its protein is CASSPPRTGVTGELFF.

J is TRBJ2-1 and V is TRBV19; D is ambiguous. Germline-derived CDR1 and CDR2 are LNHDA and SQIVND (reference sequence). The CDR3 loop spans 15 amino acids. V lost 3 bases and J 5 bases, leaving 14 bases between the germline ends. Here the CDR3 reads CASSMPTTYNNEQFF. Written as DNA, the CDR3 is TGTGCCAGTAGTATGCCCACGACTTACAACAATGAGCAGTTCTTC.